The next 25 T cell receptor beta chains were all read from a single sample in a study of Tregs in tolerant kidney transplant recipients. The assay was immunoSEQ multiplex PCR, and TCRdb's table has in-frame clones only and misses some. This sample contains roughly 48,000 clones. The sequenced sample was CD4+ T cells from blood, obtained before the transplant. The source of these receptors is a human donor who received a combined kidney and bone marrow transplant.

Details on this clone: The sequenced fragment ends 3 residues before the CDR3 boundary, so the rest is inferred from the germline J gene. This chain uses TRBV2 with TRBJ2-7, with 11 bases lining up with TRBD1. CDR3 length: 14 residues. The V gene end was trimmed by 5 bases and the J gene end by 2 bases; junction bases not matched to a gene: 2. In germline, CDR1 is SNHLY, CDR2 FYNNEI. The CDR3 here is CASSWTGGPYEQYF. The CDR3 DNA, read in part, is TGTGCCAGCAGTTGGACAGGGGGCCCCTACGAG.

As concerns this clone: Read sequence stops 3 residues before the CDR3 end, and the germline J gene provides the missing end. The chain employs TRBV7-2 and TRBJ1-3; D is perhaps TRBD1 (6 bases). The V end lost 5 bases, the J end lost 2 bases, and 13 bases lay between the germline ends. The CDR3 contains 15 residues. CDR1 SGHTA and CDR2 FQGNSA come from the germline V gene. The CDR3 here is CASSPQQGAGNTIYF. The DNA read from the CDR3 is TGTGCCAGCAGCCCCCAACAGGGCGCTGGAAACACC.

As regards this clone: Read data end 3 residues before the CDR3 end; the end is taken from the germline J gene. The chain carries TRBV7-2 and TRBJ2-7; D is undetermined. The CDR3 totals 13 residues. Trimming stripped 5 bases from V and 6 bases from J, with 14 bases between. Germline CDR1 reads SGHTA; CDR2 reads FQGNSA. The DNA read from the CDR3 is TGTGCCAGCAGCACTAAGGCTGGCCTCGAG. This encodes CASSTKAGLE. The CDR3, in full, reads CASSTKAGLEQYF.

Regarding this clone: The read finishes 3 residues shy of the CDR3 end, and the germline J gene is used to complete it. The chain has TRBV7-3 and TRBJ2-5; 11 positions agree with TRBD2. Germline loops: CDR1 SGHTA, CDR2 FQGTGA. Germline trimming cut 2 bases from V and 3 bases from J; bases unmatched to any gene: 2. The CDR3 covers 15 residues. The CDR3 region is CASSLGGLAEETQYF. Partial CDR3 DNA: TGTGCCAGCAGCTTAGGGGGACTAGCGGAAGAGACC.

Partial CDR3 DNA: TGCGCCAGCAGCCCAAGGGCTAGCGGGTTCCAAGAGACC. It is translated as CASSPRASGFQET. The whole CDR3 protein is CASSPRASGFQETQYF. The genes are TRBV5-1 and TRBJ2-5; 8 bases map to TRBD2. The read terminates 3 residues ahead of where the CDR3 ends, so the germline J gene completes it. Germline V gene sequence: CDR1 SGHRS, CDR2 YFSETQ. CDR3 size: 16 residues. Unmatched junction bases numbered 9, after V lost 4 bases and J lost 1 base.

The sequenced part of the CDR3 DNA is TGCAGTGCTAGGAAACTGGGACTAGCGGGAAGCGAG. As protein: CSARKLGLAGSE. The full-length CDR3 reads as CSARKLGLAGSEQYF. The chain links TRBV20-1 to TRBJ2-7; 13 positions match TRBD2. The sequenced fragment ends 3 residues before the CDR3 boundary, so the rest is inferred from the germline J gene. The length of the CDR3 is 15 residues. After removal of 3 bases from V and 6 bases from J, the junction contained 8 bases not matched to a gene. CDR1 and CDR2 (germline): DFQATT, SNEGSKA (reference sequence).

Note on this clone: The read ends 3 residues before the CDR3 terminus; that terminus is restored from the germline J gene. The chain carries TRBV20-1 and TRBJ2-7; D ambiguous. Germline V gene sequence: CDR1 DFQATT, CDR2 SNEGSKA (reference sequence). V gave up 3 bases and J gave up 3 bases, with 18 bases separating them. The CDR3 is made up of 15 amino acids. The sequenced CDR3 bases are TGCAGTGCTAGTAATCCGGCAGTCCCTAGCTACGAG. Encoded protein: CSASNPAVPSYE. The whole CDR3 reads CSASNPAVPSYEQYF.

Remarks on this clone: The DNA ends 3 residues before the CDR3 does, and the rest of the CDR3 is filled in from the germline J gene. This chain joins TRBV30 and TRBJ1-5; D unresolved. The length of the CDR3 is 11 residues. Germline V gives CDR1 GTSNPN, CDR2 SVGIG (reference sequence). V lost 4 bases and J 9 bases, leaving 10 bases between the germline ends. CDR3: CAWIERLPQHF. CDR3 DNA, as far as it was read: TGTGCCTGGATAGAGCGATTGCCC. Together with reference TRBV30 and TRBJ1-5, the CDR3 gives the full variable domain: SQTIHQWPATLVQPVGSPLSLECTVEGTSNPNLYWYRQAAGRGLQLLFYSVGIGQISSEVPQNLSASRPQDRQFILSSKKLLLSDSGFYLCAWIERLPQHFGDGTRLSIL.

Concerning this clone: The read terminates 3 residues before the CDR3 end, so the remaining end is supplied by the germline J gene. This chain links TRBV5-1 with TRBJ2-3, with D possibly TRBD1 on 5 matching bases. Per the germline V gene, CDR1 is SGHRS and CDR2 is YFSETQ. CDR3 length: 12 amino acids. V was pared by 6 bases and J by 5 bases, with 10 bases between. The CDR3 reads CASKKTGDTQYF. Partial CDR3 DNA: TGCGCCAGCAAAAAAACAGGAGATACG.

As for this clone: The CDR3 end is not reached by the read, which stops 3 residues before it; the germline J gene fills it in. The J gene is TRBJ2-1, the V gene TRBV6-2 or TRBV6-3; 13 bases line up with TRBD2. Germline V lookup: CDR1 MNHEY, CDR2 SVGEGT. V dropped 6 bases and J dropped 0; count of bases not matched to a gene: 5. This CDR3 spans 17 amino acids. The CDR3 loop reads CASSRRTSGSSYNEQFF. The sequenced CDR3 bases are TGTGCCAGCAGCCGTCGGACTAGCGGGAGCTCCTACAATGAG.

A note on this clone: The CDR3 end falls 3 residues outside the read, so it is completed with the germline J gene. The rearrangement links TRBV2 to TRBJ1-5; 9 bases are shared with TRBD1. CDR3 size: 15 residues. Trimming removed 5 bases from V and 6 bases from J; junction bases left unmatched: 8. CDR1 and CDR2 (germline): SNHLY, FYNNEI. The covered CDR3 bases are TGTGCCAGCAGTCCCGGACAGGGGAGGACTCAGCCC. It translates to CASSPGQGRTQP. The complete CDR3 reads CASSPGQGRTQPQHF.

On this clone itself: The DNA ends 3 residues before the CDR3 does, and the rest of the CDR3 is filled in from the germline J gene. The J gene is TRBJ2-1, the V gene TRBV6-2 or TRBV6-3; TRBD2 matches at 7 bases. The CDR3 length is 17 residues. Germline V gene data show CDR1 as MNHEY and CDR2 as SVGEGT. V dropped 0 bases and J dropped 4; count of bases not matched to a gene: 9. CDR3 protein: CASSYSPPSGVYNEQFF. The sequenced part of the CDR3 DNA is TGTGCCAGCAGTTACTCACCCCCTAGCGGAGTTTACAATGAG.

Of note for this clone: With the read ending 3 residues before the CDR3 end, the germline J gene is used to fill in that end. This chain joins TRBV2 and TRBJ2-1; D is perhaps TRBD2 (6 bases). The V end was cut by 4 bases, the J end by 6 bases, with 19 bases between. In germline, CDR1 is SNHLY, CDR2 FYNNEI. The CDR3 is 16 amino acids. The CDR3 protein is CASSVGGNKAANEQFF. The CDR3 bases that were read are TGTGCCAGCAGTGTCGGGGGAAACAAAGCGGCCAATGAG.

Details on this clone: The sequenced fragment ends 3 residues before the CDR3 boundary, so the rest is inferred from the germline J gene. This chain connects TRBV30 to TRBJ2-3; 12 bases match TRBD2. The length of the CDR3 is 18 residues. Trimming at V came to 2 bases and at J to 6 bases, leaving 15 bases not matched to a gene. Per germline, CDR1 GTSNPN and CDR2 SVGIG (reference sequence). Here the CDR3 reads CAWSNEFRTSGNQDTQYF. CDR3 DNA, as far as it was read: TGTGCCTGGAGTAACGAATTTCGGACTAGCGGGAATCAGGATACG. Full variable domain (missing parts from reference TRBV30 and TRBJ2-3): SQTIHQWPATLVQPVGSPLSLECTVEGTSNPNLYWYRQAAGRGLQLLFYSVGIGQISSEVPQNLSASRPQDRQFILSSKKLLLSDSGFYLCAWSNEFRTSGNQDTQYFGPGTRLTVL.

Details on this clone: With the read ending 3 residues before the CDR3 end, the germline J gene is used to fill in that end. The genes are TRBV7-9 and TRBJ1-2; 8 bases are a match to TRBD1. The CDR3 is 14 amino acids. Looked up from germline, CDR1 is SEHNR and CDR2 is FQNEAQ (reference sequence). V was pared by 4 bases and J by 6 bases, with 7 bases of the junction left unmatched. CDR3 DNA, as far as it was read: TGTGCCAGCAGCTCCGACGGACAGGGCCATGGC. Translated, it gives CASSSDGQGHG. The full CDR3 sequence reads CASSSDGQGHGYTF.

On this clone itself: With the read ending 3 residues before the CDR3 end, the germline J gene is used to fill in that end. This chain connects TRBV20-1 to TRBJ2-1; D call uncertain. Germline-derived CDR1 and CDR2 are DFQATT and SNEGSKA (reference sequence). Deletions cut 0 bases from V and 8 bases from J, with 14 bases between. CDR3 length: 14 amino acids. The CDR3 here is CSARDPLGQDEQFF. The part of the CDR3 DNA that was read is TGCAGTGCTAGAGATCCCCTGGGTCAGGATGAG.

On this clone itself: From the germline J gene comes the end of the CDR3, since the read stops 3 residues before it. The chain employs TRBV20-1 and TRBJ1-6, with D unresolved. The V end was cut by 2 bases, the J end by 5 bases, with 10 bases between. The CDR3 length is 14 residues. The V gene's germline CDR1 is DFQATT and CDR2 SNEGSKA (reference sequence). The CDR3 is CSARSQINNSPLHF. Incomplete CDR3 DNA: TGCAGTGCTAGATCGCAGATTAATAATTCACCC.

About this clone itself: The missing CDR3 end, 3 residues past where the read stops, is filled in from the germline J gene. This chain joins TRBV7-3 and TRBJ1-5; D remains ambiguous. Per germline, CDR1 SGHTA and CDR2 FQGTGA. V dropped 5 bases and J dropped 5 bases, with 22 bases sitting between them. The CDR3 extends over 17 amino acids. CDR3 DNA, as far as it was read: TGTGCCAGCAGCGCCAGCAGGAGCCCCCAACCCCATCAGCCC. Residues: CASSASRSPQPHQP. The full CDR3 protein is CASSASRSPQPHQPQHF.

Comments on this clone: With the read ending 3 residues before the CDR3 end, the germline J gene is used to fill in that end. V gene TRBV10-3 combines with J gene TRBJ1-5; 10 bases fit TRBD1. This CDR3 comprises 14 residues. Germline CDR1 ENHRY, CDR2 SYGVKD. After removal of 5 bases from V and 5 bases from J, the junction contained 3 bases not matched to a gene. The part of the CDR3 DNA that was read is TGTGCCATCAGTAGACAGGGGGCGGATCAGCCC. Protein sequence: CAISRQGADQP. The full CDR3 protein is CAISRQGADQPQHF.

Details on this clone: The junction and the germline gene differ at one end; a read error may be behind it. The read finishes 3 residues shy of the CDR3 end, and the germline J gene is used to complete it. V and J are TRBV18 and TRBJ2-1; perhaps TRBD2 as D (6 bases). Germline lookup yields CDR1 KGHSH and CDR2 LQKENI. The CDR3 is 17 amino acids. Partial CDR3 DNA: TGTGCCAGCTCACCAAACACCGGGACTTATTCCTCCAATGAG. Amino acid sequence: CASSPNTGTYSSNE. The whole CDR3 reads CASSPNTGTYSSNEQFF.

Here the CDR3 reads CSARELAGPDTQYF. The CDR3 DNA, read in part, is TGCAGTGCTAGAGAACTAGCGGGACCAGATACG. This chain connects TRBV20-1 to TRBJ2-3; 10 positions match TRBD2. The CDR3 end falls 3 residues outside the read, so it is completed with the germline J gene. From germline, CDR1 is DFQATT and CDR2 SNEGSKA (reference sequence). The J segment lost 4 bases and the V segment lost 0 bases, leaving 1 base of the junction unmatched. The CDR3 length is 14 residues.

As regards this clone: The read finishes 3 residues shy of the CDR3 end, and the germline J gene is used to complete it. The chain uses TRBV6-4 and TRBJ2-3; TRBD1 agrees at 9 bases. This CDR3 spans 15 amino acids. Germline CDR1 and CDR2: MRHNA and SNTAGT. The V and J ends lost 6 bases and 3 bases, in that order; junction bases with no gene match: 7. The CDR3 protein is CASSANRGQTDTQYF. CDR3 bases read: TGTGCCAGCAGCGCTAACAGGGGGCAAACAGATACG.

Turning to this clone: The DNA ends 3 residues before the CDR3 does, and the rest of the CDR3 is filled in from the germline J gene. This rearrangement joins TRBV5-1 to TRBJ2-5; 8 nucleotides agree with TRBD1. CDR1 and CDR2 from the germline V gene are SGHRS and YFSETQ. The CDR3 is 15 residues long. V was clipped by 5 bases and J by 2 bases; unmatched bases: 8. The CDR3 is CASREGGQGQETQYF. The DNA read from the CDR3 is TGCGCCAGCAGAGAGGGCGGACAGGGTCAAGAGACC.

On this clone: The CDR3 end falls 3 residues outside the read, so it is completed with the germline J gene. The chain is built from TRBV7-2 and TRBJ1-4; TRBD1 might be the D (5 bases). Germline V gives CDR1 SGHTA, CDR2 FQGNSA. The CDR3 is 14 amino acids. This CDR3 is CASSLWLIEGKLFF. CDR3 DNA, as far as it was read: TGTGCCAGCAGCTTATGGCTTATTGAGGGGAAA.

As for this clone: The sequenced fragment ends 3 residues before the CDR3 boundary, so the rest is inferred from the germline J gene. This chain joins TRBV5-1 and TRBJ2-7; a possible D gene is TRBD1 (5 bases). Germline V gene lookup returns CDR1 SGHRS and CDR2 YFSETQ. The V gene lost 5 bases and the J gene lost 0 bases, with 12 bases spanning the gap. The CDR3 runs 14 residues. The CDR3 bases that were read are TGCGCCAGCAGTCCGACAGCCGGCTCCTACGAG. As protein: CASSPTAGSYE. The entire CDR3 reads CASSPTAGSYEQYF.